This T cell receptor beta chain was obtained from a study of molecular identifiers for immune sequencing clone quantification. General study results and limits: Clones that exceeded 20 RNA copies held over 98% of effector molecules, yet under 1% in naive cells. Reportedly, one cell's Jurkat TCR RNA was detected within 1,100,000 naive CD8 cells.

Sorting captured naive CD8 T cells as CD8+CD4-CCR7+CD45RA+. This clonotype was seen ten or more times. The antigen is not known. TCRdb re-called the PCR reads with MiXCR, one entry per CDR3 protein. Found here are about 640,000 distinct CDR3 sequences, roughly 21% of them singletons; the top ten hold 0.85%. Sequenced sample: naive CD8+ T cells from blood, with Jurkat cell RNA spiked in. Described subset: FACS-sorted CD8+CD4-CCR7+CD45RA+ naive T cells. This receptor was identified in a human donor in good health. Some libraries in this study had Jurkat cell RNA spiked in.

CDR3 nucleotides: TGTGCCAGCAGCCTAAACCCAGGCGACAGGGAGCACTCCTACGAGCAGTACTTC. Amino acids: CASSLNPGDREHSYEQYF. The gene calls are TRBV7-9 and TRBJ2-7; TRBD1 agrees at 7 bases. The V segment lost 5 bases and the J segment 0 bases; nucleotides outside the gene matches: 16. CDR3 length: 18 amino acids. Germline CDR1 reads SEHNR; CDR2 reads FQNEAQ (reference sequence).